Listed here are 21 T cell receptor beta chains from one sample, sequenced in a study of blood T cells in healthy people across ages. Sample-barcoded 5' priming and a J-beta primer mix drove a second PCR of about 7 to 12 cycles. Using its own MiXCR run on the 5' RACE reads, TCRdb lists one record per CDR3 protein. Of about 930,000 distinct CDR3 sequences listed, roughly 28% are singletons. This same sample was also taken into another study, of T cells of mothers and their children.

The sequenced material came from blood. Source of these receptors: a woman in her 40s in good health.

The chain carries TRBV28 and TRBJ1-3; D might be TRBD1 (5 bases). The CDR3 is 14 amino acids. In germline, CDR1 is MDHEN, CDR2 SYDVKM. Trimming removed 7 bases at V and 1 base at J, with 11 bases between. CDR3 sequence (DNA): TGTGCCAGCACCTCCCAGGGTTCTGGAAACACCATATATTTT. Translating it yields CASTSQGSGNTIYF.

Regarding this clonotype: The junction does not match germline at one end; this may be a read error. The chain uses TRBV7-2 and TRBJ2-7; no clear D gene. This CDR3 has 13 residues. In germline, CDR1 is SGHTA, CDR2 FQGNSA. Here the CDR3 DNA reads TGTGCCAGCAGCTTAGGGGTTTTCTACGAGCGGTACTTC. Protein sequence: CASSLGVFYERYF.

This clonotype has a single count. A read error may explain this, as a much larger clone is one base away. The chain joins TRBV5-1 to TRBJ2-7; 12 positions agree with TRBD1. V shed 9 bases and J 6 bases; nucleotides not matched to a gene: 13. Germline V lookup: CDR1 SGHRS, CDR2 YFSETQ. CDR3 length equals 15 residues. The CDR3: CANSQTGTGGLEQYF. The CDR3 bases are TGCGCCAACAGTCAAACCGGGACAGGGGGCCTCGAGCAGTACTTC.

V and J are TRBV20-1 and TRBJ2-5, with 9 nucleotides matching TRBD1. V gave up 0 bases and J gave up 5 bases; unmatched junction bases: 4. The CDR3 length is 14 residues. CDR1 and CDR2 (germline): DFQATT, SNEGSKA (reference sequence). CDR3 loop: CSAREAGTGETQYF. The CDR3 nucleotides read TGCAGTGCTAGAGAAGCCGGGACAGGGGAGACCCAGTACTTC.

This clonotype was seen only a few times. The V gene is TRBV10-3, the J gene TRBJ2-7; either TRBD1 or TRBD2 may supply D (5 bases each). V lost 4 bases, J lost 3 bases, and 34 bases lay in between. Per germline, CDR1 ENHRY and CDR2 SYGVKD. This CDR3 contains 21 residues. The chain's CDR3 is CAISAASLKGPRLKPLYEQYF. Written as DNA, the CDR3 is TGTGCCATCAGTGCGGCTAGCCTTAAGGGACCGCGACTAAAACCTCTCTACGAGCAGTACTTC.

This clonotype was seen a single time. The missing conserved phenylalanine or tryptophan at the end of this CDR3 makes a read error likely. The DNA is left out, because the CDR3 cannot be placed on it with certainty; the CDR3 is given as TCRdb lists it. The gene calls are TRBV29-1 and TRBJ2-1; the D call of TRBD1 is as the table states it, not checked on the DNA. The CDR3 adds up to 16 amino acids, both ends counted. The germline V gene has CDR1 SQVTM and CDR2 ANQGSEA. The CDR3 is CSVNPVQGTSGYTFGS.

Comment on this clonotype: A much bigger clone sits one base away, suggesting this may be a read error. This chain connects TRBV12-3 or TRBV12-4 to TRBJ2-5; 11 bases line up with TRBD1. V was pared by 5 bases and J by 13 bases, with 15 bases of the junction left unmatched. The CDR3 has 15 residues. CDR3 region: CASSPPDRGPGERYF. DNA for the CDR3: TGTGCCAGCAGTCCGCCGGACAGGGGGCCGGGCGAGCGGTACTTC.

This chain connects TRBV20-1 to TRBJ2-3, with no clear D. This CDR3 region has 9 residues. The germline V gene encodes CDR1 DFQATT and CDR2 SNEGSKA (reference sequence). The CDR3 bases are TGCAACCCCGGGGATACGCAGTATTTT. Its protein is CNPGDTQYF.

In this sample, this clonotype turned up a few times. V is TRBV5-6 and J is TRBJ1-2; no clear D gene. Germline values: CDR1 SGHDT, CDR2 YYEEEE. V lost 4 bases, J lost 4 bases, and 11 bases lay in between. This CDR3 comprises 13 residues. DNA for the CDR3: TGTGCCAGCAGCCACTCCGGGAGCTATGGCTACACCTTC. Its translation: CASSHSGSYGYTF.

This sequence joins TRBV28 and TRBJ1-5, with TRBD1 matching 11 bases. Germline values: CDR1 MDHEN, CDR2 SYDVKM. This CDR3 has 16 amino acids. V shed 9 bases, J shed 6 bases, and the junction held 13 bases outside the gene matches. The CDR3 here is CASRPWTGGVGQPQHF. The CDR3 nucleotides are TGTGCCAGTCGACCTTGGACAGGGGGCGTAGGTCAGCCCCAGCATTTT.

The rearrangement links TRBV20-1 to TRBJ2-7; TRBD1 aligns across 8 bases. Germline loops: CDR1 DFQATT, CDR2 SNEGSKA (reference sequence). The CDR3 is 16 amino acids. The junction had 16 bases not matched to a gene; V was cut back by 4 bases and J by 5 bases. This CDR3 reads CSAIHRVHDRGNEQYF. CDR3 nucleotides: TGCAGTGCTATCCACCGGGTCCATGACAGGGGCAACGAGCAGTACTTC.

The chain has TRBV20-1 and TRBJ1-2; TRBD1 is a possible D gene (5 bases). Per germline, CDR1 DFQATT and CDR2 SNEGSKA (reference sequence). The CDR3 spans 13 residues. CDR3 loop: CSAGTGANYGYTF. In DNA form, the CDR3 reads TGCAGCGCCGGGACGGGAGCTAACTATGGCTACACCTTC.

This chain uses TRBV6-5 with TRBJ2-3; D perhaps matches TRBD1 (6 bases). The CDR3 contains 15 residues. V lost 6 bases and J lost 6, with 19 bases in between. Looked up from germline, CDR1 is MNHEY and CDR2 is SVGAGI. CDR3 sequence: CASSYTRTVSDTQYF. In nucleotides, the CDR3 is TGTGCCAGCAGCTACACGAGGACAGTTTCCGATACGCAGTATTTT.

Ten or more counts support this clonotype. This chain links TRBV9 with TRBJ1-2, with 7 nucleotides matching TRBD1. Trimming removed 0 bases from V and 3 bases from J; junction bases left unmatched: 2. This CDR3 is 14 amino acids long. Germline-derived CDR1 and CDR2 are SGDLS and YYNGEE. For the CDR3, the DNA is TGTGCCAGCAGCGTAGGACAGGGATACTATGGCTACACCTTC. This gives the protein CASSVGQGYYGYTF.

The V call is TRBV19, the J call TRBJ2-1, with D unclear. Germline V lookup: CDR1 LNHDA, CDR2 SQIVND (reference sequence). This CDR3 has 12 amino acids. V dropped 3 bases and J dropped 7 bases, with 7 bases sitting between them. In DNA form, the CDR3 reads TGTGCCAGTAGTATTGCCCGAAATGAGCAGTTCTTC. Translated: CASSIARNEQFF.

This clonotype was recorded many times. The chain has TRBV29-1 and TRBJ2-7; a weak D match, TRBD2 (7 bases). The CDR3 is 14 residues long. V lost 6 bases, J lost 2 bases, and 17 bases lay in between. Germline assignment: CDR1 SQVTM and CDR2 ANQGSEA. The CDR3 is CSVALTGGAYEQYF. In nucleotides, the CDR3 is TGCAGCGTAGCCCTCACGGGGGGCGCCTACGAGCAGTACTTC.

This sequence joins TRBV7-2 and TRBJ2-5; D remains ambiguous. The CDR3 is made up of 15 amino acids. The germline V and J ends were trimmed by 2 bases and 4 bases, with 14 bases remaining between them. Germline values: CDR1 SGHTA, CDR2 FQGNSA. DNA for the CDR3: TGTGCCAGCAGCTTAACGACACTGGGGTCAGAGACCCAGTACTTC. It encodes CASSLTTLGSETQYF. Supplemented by reference TRBV7-2 and TRBJ2-5, the full variable domain reads GAGVSQSPSNKVTEKGKDVELRCDPISGHTALYWYRQSLGQGLEFLIYFQGNSAPDKSGLPSDRFSAERTGGSVSTLTIQRTQQEDSAVYLCASSLTTLGSETQYFGPGTRLLVL.

The chain joins TRBV7-9 to TRBJ2-3; tentatively, D is TRBD2 (5 bases). This CDR3 contains 16 residues. Germline assignment: CDR1 SEHNR and CDR2 FQNEAQ (reference sequence). Trimming removed 0 bases from V and 2 bases from J, with 12 bases in between. The CDR3 sequence is CASSLARAEITDTQYF. The CDR3 nucleotides read TGTGCCAGCAGCTTAGCACGAGCGGAGATCACAGATACGCAGTATTTT.

The J gene is TRBJ1-3, the V gene TRBV5-6; tentatively, D is TRBD1 (6 bases). The CDR3 totals 14 residues. The germline V and J ends were trimmed by 1 base and 2 bases, with 7 bases remaining between them. Per germline, CDR1 SGHDT and CDR2 YYEEEE. The CDR3 DNA reads as TGTGCCAGCAGCTTGAGGGGGGCTGGAAACACCATATATTTT. Translation: CASSLRGAGNTIYF.

The chain joins TRBV6-2 or TRBV6-3 to TRBJ2-2; possibly TRBD1 for D (6 bases). This CDR3 spans 16 amino acids. V was shortened by 2 bases and J by 2 bases, with 12 bases between the two germline ends. The germline V gene has CDR1 MNHEY and CDR2 SVGEGT. The CDR3 bases are TGTGCCAGCAGTTACAGCAGGGGCCCTAACACCGGGGAGCTGTTTTTT. Amino acids: CASSYSRGPNTGELFF.

In DNA form, the CDR3 reads TGCAGTGCGCGGGACACTAACACTGAAGCTTTCTTT. This encodes CSARDTNTEAFF. This rearrangement joins TRBV20-1 to TRBJ1-1; tentative D call: TRBD1 (6 bases). The length of the CDR3 is 12 residues. Trimming took off 6 bases at V and 2 bases at J, with 10 bases between the two ends. Per germline, CDR1 DFQATT and CDR2 SNEGSKA (reference sequence).